This TCR beta chain was recorded in a study of shared clonotypes between healthy human individuals. Genomic DNA of every subset was divided equally among multiple immunoSEQ plates. TCRdb keeps only in-frame clones here, not all; method: immunoSEQ multiplex PCR. Of nearly 600,000 clones listed, around 95% are singletons. Unmatched junction bases numbered 5, after V lost 2 bases and J lost 4 bases. Germline-derived CDR1 and CDR2 are MNHEY and SMNVEV (reference sequence). CDR3 length equals 14 residues. Naive CD8 populations comprised CD45RO-negative cells positively selected for CCR7, excluding terminally differentiated effector memory CD45RA+ cells. Adult donors, all healthy and HIV-negative, had no recent acute infections or vaccinations.

Sequencing was performed on naive CD8+ T cells sorted from blood. The sequence derives from a woman aged 30 to 39 in good health. This chain joins TRBV27 and TRBJ2-7; 7 nucleotides agree with TRBD1. The CDR3 protein is CASSLQGDSYEQYF. The CDR3 DNA is TGTGCCAGCAGTTTACAGGGGGACAGTTACGAGCAGTACTTC.